This TCR beta chain originates from a study of blood T cell repertoires in COVID-19. Overall study: The United States, Italy and Spain were the sources of the acute and convalescent COVID-19 samples. The analysed material was cDNA or gDNA that came from T cells, B-cell-depleted T cells, or PBMCs.

Source study methods: Reference gene primers were amplified, and this amplification served to estimate nucleated cell counts. Assay: immunoSEQ multiplex PCR; the TCRdb copy retains only in-frame clones and omits some. That table is the source of V, J and clone size, and D and trimming were worked out from the DNA. The table lists approximately 220,000 clones, 83% of them singletons, with about 2.5% in the top ten. The V gene's germline CDR1 is KGHDR and CDR2 SFDVKD. CDR3 length: 16 amino acids. Germline trimming cut 4 bases from V and 2 bases from J; bases unmatched to any gene: 4. The chain joins TRBV24-1 to TRBJ2-1; the match to TRBD2 covers 10 bases. This clonotype originated in a middle-aged woman with active or convalescent COVID-19. Sequenced sample: peripheral blood. As DNA, the CDR3 is TGTGCCACCAGTGACCCTACTAGCGGGGCCTACAATGAGCAGTTCTTC. Translation: CATSDPTSGAYNEQFF.